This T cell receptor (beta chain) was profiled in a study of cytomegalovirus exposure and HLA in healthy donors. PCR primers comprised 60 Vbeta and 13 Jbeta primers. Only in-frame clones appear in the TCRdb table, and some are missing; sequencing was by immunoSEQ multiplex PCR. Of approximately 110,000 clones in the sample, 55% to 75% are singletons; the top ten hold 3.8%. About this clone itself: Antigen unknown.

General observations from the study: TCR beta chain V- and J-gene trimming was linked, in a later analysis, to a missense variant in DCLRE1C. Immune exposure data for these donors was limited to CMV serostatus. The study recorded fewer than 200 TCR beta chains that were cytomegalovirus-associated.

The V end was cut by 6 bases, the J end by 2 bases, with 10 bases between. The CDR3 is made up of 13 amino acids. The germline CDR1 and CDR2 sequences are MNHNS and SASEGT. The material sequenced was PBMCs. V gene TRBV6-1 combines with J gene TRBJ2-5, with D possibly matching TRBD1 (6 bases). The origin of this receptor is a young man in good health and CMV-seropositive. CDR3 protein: CASSEDRQETQYF. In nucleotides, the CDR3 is TGTGCCAGCAGCGAGGACAGACAAGAGACCCAGTACTTC.